This T cell receptor (beta chain) was captured by sequencing in a study of cytomegalovirus exposure and HLA in healthy donors. Overall study: A previous analysis identified 100 million or so unique TCR beta sequences derived from roughly 180 million T cells.

As for this clone: Antigen unknown.

13 Jbeta primers and 60 Vbeta primers were used for the PCR. Assay used: immunoSEQ multiplex PCR; TCRdb lists only in-frame clones, some missing. The table lists about 190,000 clones, 60% to 80% of them singletons. Study-level points and caveats: Earlier analysis found most TCR beta V segments productive about 90% or about 30% of the time. In a later analysis, TCR beta V- and J-gene trimming was associated with a missense DCLRE1C variant.

The source is a woman under 30 in good health and CMV-seronegative. Sequences were obtained from PBMCs.

The chain's CDR3 is CASSDPGTVTGELFF. The CDR3 region has the DNA TGTGCCAGCAGTGACCCCGGGACAGTCACCGGGGAGCTGTTTTTT. J is TRBJ2-2 and V is TRBV6-1; 7 bases match TRBD1. The germline gives CDR1 MNHNS, CDR2 SASEGT. The ends lost 3 bases at V and 4 bases at J; junction bases unmatched: 5. There are 15 residues in the CDR3.